This TCR beta chain was sequenced in a study of OX40 agonist ivuxolimab in advanced cancers. Overall study context: Of the participants, 35% to 50% had some prior anti-PD-1, anti-PD-L1 or anti-CTLA-4 therapy, which was allowed.

Study results and limitations: Among the least clonally expanded were partial responders at 0.1-3.0 mg/kg. Doses of 0.1 to 3.0 mg/kg were accompanied by clonal expansion of CD4+ and CD8+ blood T cells by week 6. The work left the antigen specificity of expanded peripheral T cells undetermined.

Profiled with immunoSEQ multiplex PCR; TCRdb holds only in-frame clones, not every one. The profile covers 74,000 or so clones, with approximately 86% appearing a single time and around 1.9% taken by the ten largest. A word on this clone: Its antigen is undetermined.

The material sequenced was CD4+ or CD8+ T cells sorted from blood, taken in a trial of the OX40 agonist ivuxolimab. This clonotype was sampled from an adult with an advanced solid tumor such as melanoma, head and neck, liver or kidney cancer.

The CDR3: CASSAGQGFRELFF. CDR3 sequence (DNA): TGTGCCAGCAGCGCGGGACAGGGGTTCCGGGAGCTGTTTTTT. This rearrangement joins TRBV5-6 to TRBJ2-2; TRBD1 matches at 10 bases. Germline V lookup: CDR1 SGHDT, CDR2 YYEEEE. Trimming cost V 4 bases and J 9 bases; bases outside gene matches: 6. There are 14 residues in the CDR3.